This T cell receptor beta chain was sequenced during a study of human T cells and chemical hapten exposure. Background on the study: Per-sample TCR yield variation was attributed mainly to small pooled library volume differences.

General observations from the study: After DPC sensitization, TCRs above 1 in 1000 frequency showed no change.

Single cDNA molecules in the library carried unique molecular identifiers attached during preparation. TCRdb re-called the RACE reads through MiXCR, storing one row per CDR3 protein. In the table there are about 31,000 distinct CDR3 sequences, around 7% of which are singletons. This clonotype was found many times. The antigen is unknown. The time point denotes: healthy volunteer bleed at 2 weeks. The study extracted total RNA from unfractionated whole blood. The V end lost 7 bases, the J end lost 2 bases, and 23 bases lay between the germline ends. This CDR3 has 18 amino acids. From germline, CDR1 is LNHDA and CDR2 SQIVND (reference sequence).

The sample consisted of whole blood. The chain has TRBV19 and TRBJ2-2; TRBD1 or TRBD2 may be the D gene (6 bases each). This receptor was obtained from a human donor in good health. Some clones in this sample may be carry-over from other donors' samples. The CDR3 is CASTGRGAVQGNTGELFF. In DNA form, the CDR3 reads TGTGCCAGTACCGGAAGGGGGGCAGTACAGGGTAACACCGGGGAGCTGTTTTTT.